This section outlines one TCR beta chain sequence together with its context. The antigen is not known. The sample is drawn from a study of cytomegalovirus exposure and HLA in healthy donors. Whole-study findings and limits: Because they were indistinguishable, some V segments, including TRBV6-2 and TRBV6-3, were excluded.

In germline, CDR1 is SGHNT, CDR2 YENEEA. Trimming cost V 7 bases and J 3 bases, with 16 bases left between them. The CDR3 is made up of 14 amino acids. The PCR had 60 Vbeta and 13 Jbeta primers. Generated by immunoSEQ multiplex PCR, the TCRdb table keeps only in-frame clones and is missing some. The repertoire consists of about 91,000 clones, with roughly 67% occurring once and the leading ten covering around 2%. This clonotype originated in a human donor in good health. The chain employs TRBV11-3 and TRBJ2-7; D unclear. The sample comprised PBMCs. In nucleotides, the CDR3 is TGTGCCAGCACCCTACGTGGGCTTGGCTACGAGCAGTACTTC. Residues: CASTLRGLGYEQYF.